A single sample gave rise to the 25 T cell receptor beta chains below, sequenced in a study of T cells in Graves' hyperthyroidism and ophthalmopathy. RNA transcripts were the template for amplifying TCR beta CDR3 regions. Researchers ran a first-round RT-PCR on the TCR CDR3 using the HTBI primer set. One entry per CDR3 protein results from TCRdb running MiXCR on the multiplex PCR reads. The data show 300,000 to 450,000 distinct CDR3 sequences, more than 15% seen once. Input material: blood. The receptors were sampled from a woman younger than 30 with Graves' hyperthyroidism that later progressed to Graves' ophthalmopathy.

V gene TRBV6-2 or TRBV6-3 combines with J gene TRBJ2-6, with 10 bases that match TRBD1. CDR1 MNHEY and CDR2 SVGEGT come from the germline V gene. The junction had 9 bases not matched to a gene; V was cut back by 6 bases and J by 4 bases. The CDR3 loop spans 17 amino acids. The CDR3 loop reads CASSDRDRGAGANVLTF. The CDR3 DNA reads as TGTGCCAGCAGCGACCGGGACAGGGGAGCGGGGGCCAACGTCCTGACTTTC.

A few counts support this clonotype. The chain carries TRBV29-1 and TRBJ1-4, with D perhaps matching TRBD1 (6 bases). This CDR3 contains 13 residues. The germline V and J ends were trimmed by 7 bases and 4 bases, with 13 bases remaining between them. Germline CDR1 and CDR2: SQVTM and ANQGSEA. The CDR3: CSARTDLNEKLFF. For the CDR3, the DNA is TGCAGCGCCCGGACAGATCTTAATGAAAAACTGTTTTTT.

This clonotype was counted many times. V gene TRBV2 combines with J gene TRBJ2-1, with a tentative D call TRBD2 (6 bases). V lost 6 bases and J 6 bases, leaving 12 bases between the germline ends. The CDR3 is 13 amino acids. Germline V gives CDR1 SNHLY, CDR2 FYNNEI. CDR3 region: CASRGTAGNEQFF. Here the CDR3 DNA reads TGTGCCAGCAGGGGGACTGCCGGCAATGAGCAGTTCTTC.

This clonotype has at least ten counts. CDR3 loop: CASSRTARQGPTDTQYF. For the CDR3, the DNA is TGTGCCAGCAGTCGTACCGCTCGACAGGGCCCCACAGATACGCAGTATTTT. The V call is TRBV28, the J call TRBJ2-3; 7 nucleotides line up with TRBD1. The length of the CDR3 is 17 residues. Unmatched junction bases numbered 13, after V lost 5 bases and J lost 2 bases. Germline V gives CDR1 MDHEN, CDR2 SYDVKM. The full variable domain, with the rest looked up from reference TRBV28 and TRBJ2-3, is DVKVTQSSRYLVKRTGEKVFLECVQDMDHENMFWYRQDPGLGLRLIYFSYDVKMKEKGDIPEGYSVSREKKERFSLILESASTNQTSMYLCASSRTARQGPTDTQYFGPGTRLTVL.

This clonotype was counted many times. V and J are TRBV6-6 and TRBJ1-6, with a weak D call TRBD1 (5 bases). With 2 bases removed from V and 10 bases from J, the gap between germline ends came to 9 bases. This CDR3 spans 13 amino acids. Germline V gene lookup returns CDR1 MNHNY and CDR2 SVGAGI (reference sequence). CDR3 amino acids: CASSYGGWSPLHF. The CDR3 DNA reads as TGTGCCAGCAGTTACGGGGGGTGGTCACCCCTCCACTTT.

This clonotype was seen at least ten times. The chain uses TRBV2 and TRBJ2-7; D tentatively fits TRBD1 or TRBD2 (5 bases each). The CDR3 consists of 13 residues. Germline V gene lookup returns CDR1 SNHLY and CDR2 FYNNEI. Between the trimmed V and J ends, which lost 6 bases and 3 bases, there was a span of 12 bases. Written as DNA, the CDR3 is TGTGCCAGCAGCCGGGACGGAGTCTACGAGCAGTACTTC. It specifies CASSRDGVYEQYF.

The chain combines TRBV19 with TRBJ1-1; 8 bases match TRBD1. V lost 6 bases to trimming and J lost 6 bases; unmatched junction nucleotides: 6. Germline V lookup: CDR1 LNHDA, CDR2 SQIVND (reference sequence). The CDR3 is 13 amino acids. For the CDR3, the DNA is TGTGCCAGTAGGGGCCAGGGGGCCTCTGAAGCTTTCTTT. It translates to CASRGQGASEAFF.

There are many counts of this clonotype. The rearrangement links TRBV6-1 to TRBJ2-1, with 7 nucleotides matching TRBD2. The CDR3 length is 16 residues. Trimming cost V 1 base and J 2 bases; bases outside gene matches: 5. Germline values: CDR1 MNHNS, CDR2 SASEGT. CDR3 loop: CASSEEVGRTYNEQFF. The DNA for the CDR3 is TGTGCCAGCAGTGAAGAAGTCGGGAGGACCTACAATGAGCAGTTCTTC.

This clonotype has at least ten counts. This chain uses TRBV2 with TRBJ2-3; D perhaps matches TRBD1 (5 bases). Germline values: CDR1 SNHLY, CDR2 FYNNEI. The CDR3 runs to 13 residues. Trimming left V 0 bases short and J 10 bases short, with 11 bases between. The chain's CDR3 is CASSEALRGPQYF. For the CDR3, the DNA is TGTGCCAGCAGTGAAGCGCTTAGGGGCCCGCAGTATTTT.

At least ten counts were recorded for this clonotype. Here the CDR3 DNA reads TGCGCCAGCAGCCCGAGGACAGGGGAGGGTGGCTACACCTTC. As protein: CASSPRTGEGGYTF. V and J are TRBV4-1 and TRBJ1-2, with TRBD1 matching 9 bases. Germline V gene lookup returns CDR1 MGHRA and CDR2 YSYEKL. Trimming cost V 4 bases and J 7 bases; bases outside gene matches: 7. The CDR3 has 14 amino acids.

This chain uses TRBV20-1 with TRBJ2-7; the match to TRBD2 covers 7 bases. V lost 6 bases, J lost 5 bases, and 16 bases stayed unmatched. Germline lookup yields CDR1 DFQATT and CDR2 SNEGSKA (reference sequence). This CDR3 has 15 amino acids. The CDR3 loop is CSAASDIAGEDEQYF. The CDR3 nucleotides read TGCAGTGCAGCTAGTGACATAGCGGGTGAGGACGAGCAGTACTTC.

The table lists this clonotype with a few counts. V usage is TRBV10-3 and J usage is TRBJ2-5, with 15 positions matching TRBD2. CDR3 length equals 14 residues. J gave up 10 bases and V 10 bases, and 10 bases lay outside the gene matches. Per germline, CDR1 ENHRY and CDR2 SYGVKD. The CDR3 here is CATTRTSGREDQYF. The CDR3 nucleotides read TGTGCCACGACAAGGACTAGCGGGAGGGAGGACCAGTACTTC.

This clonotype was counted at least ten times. The CDR3 protein is CASSINTRAAEGKLFF. CDR3 DNA: TGTGCCAGTAGTATAAATACCAGGGCAGCCGAGGGAAAACTGTTTTTT. The chain couples TRBV19 to TRBJ1-4; perhaps TRBD1 as D (5 bases). The germline V gene has CDR1 LNHDA and CDR2 SQIVND (reference sequence). This CDR3 has 16 amino acids. V lost 2 bases and J 10 bases, leaving 20 bases between the germline ends.

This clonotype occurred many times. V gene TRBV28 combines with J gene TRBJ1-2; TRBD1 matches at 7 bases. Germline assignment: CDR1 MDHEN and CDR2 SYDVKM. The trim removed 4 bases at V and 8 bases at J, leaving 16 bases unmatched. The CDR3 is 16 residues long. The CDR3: CASSSGRGGLIVGYTF. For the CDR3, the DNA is TGTGCCAGCAGTTCGGGGAGAGGGGGCCTAATTGTGGGCTACACCTTC.

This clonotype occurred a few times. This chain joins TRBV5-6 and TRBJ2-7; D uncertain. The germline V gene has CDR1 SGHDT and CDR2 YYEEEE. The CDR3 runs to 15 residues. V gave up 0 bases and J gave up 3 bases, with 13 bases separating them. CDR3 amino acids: CASSLVSDLYYEQYF. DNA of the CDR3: TGTGCCAGCAGCTTGGTCTCTGATCTCTACTACGAGCAGTACTTC.

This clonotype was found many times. The CDR3 sequence: CASSQGQGRYF. In DNA, the CDR3 is TGTGCCAGCAGCCAGGGACAGGGGAGGTACTTC. The rearrangement uses TRBV11-1 and TRBJ2-5, with TRBD1 matching 10 bases. Looked up from germline, CDR1 is SGHAT and CDR2 is FQDESV (reference sequence). The CDR3 has 11 residues. The V and J ends lost 5 bases and 13 bases, in that order; junction bases with no gene match: 4. The variable domain in full, completed from reference TRBV11-1 and TRBJ2-5, reads EAEVAQSPRYKITEKSQAVAFWCDPISGHATLYWYRQILGQGPELLVQFQDESVVDDSQLPKDRFSAERLKGVDSTLKIQPAELGDSAMYLCASSQGQGRYFGPGTRLLVL.

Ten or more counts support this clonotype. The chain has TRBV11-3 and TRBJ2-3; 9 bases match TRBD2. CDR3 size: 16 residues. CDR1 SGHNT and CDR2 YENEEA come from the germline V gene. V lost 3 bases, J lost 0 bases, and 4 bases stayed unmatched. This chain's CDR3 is CASSFGLAPSTDTQYF. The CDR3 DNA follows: TGTGCCAGCAGCTTCGGACTAGCGCCTAGCACAGATACGCAGTATTTT.

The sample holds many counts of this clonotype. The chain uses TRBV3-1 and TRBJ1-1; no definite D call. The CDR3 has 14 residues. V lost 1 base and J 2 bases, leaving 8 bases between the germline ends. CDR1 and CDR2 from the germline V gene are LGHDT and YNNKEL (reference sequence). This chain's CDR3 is CASSQVTGNTEAFF. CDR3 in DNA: TGTGCCAGCAGCCAAGTAACGGGAAACACTGAAGCTTTCTTT.

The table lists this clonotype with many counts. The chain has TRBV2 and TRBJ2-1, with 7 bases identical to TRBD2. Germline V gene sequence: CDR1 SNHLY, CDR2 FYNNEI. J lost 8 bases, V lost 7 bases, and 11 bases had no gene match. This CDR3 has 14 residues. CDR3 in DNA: TGTGCCAGCATTAGAAGCGGGATTTCCTATGAGCAGTTCTTC. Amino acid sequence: CASIRSGISYEQFF.

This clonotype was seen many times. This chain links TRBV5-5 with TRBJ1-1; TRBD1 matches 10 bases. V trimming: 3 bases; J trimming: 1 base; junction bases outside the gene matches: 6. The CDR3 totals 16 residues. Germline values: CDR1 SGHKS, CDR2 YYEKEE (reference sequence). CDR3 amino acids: CASSSTGGRRNTEAFF. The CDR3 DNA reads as TGTGCCAGCAGCTCGACAGGGGGCCGGAGGAACACTGAAGCTTTCTTT.

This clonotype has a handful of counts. In nucleotides, the CDR3 is TGCAGCCAAGTGGGAAGGGCCGGGGAGCTGTTTTTT. Its protein is CSQVGRAGELFF. This chain joins TRBV20-1 and TRBJ2-2, with D uncertain. Germline CDR1 DFQATT, CDR2 SNEGSKA (reference sequence). The CDR3 is 12 residues long.

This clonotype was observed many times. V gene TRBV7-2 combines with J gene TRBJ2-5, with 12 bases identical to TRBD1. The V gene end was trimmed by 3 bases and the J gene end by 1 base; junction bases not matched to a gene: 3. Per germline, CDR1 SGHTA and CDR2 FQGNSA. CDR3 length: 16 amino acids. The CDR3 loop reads CASSFRDRGRQETQYF. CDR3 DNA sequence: TGTGCCAGCAGCTTCCGGGACAGGGGGCGCCAAGAGACCCAGTACTTC.

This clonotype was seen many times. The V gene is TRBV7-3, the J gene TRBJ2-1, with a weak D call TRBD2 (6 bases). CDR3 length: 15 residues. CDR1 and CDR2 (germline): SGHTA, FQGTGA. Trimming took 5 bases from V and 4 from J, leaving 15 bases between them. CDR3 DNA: TGTGCCAGCAGCCCCGCCGGTGGGGGGTACAATGAGCAGTTCTTC. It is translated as CASSPAGGGYNEQFF.

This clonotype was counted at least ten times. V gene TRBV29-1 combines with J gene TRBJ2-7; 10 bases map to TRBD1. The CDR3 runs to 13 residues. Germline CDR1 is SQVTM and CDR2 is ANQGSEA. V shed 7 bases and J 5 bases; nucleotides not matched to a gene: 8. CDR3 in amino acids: CSARDRGQNEQYF. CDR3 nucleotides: TGCAGCGCCCGCGACAGGGGGCAGAACGAGCAGTACTTC.

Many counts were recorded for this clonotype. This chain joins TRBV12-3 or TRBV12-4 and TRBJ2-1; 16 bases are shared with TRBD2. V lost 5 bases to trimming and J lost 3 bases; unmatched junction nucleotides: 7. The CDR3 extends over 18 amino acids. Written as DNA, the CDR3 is TGTGCCAGCAGTCCGGGGACTAGCGGGAGGGGAGGCTACAATGAGCAGTTCTTC. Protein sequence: CASSPGTSGRGGYNEQFF.